The 11 T cell receptor beta chains reported below all come from one sample, sequenced in a study of cytomegalovirus exposure and HLA in healthy donors. PCR primers comprised 60 Vbeta and 13 Jbeta primers. Sequenced by immunoSEQ multiplex PCR; TCRdb stores in-frame clones only, minus some. The table shows approximately 220,000 clones, with about 75% occurring only once. The sequencing input was PBMCs. These receptors were obtained from a man younger than 35 in good health and CMV-seronegative.

This CDR3 is CASSLGLAGSAEQYF. The CDR3 DNA sequence: TGTGCCAGCAGCTTAGGGCTAGCGGGAAGTGCAGAGCAGTACTTC. The chain combines TRBV7-2 with TRBJ2-5; 9 bases are shared with TRBD2. V trimming: 1 base; J trimming: 11 bases; junction bases outside the gene matches: 11. The CDR3 sequence is 15 residues long. Per the germline V gene, CDR1 is SGHTA and CDR2 is FQGNSA.

The V and J genes are TRBV7-9 and TRBJ2-1; tentative D call: TRBD2 (5 bases). This CDR3 region has 15 residues. Deletions cut 7 bases from V and 4 bases from J, with 17 bases between. From germline, CDR1 is SEHNR and CDR2 FQNEAQ (reference sequence). The CDR3 bases are TGTGCCAGCAACCTGGCCCTACTAGGGTACAATGAGCAGTTCTTC. Amino acids: CASNLALLGYNEQFF. Full variable domain (remainder filled in from reference TRBV7-9 and TRBJ2-1): DTGVSQNPRHKITKRGQNVTFRCDPISEHNRLYWYRQTLGQGPEFLTYFQNEAQLEKSRLLSDRFSAERPKGSFSTLEIQRTEQGDSAMYLCASNLALLGYNEQFFGPGTRLTVL.

The chain uses TRBV5-6 and TRBJ1-1; D might be TRBD1 (5 bases). The CDR3 loop spans 17 amino acids. The germline gives CDR1 SGHDT, CDR2 YYEEEE. V dropped 0 bases and J dropped 5 bases, with 20 bases sitting between them. The CDR3 DNA reads as TGTGCCAGCAGCTTGGTTGGTTTGCCGTTACGGGGGACTGAAGCTTTCTTT. Translating it yields CASSLVGLPLRGTEAFF.

For this clone: A junction end diverges from the germline sequence, so it may reflect a read error. V and J are TRBV7-9 and TRBJ2-7; D not certain. Germline CDR1 is SEHNR and CDR2 is FQNEAQ (reference sequence). The CDR3 contains 11 residues. The CDR3 nucleotides are TGTTCCAGCAGCCGGTCCTACGAGCAGTACTTC. It is translated as CSSSRSYEQYF.

V and J are TRBV27 and TRBJ1-5, with TRBD1 matching over 11 bases. Trimming at V came to 5 bases and at J to 2 bases, leaving 14 bases not matched to a gene. Germline lookup yields CDR1 MNHEY and CDR2 SMNVEV (reference sequence). This CDR3 is 19 amino acids long. CDR3 bases: TGTGCCAGCAGTCCTCGGACAGGGGGCGGTCTTGGGGGCAATCAGCCCCAGCATTTT. This encodes CASSPRTGGGLGGNQPQHF.

This chain links TRBV6-4 with TRBJ2-1; possibly TRBD2 for D (6 bases). CDR3 length: 15 amino acids. Germline V gene lookup returns CDR1 MRHNA and CDR2 SNTAGT. The ends were cut back, 3 bases at V and 0 bases at J, with 9 bases in the middle. The CDR3 loop reads CASSEGGLSYNEQFF. CDR3 sequence (DNA): TGTGCCAGCAGTGAGGGGGGTCTCTCCTACAATGAGCAGTTCTTC.

The chain couples TRBV21-1 to TRBJ1-1; the DNA was not compared with TRBD1, the D call given in the table. TRBV21-1 is termed a pseudogene. The CDR3 covers 15 residues. CDR3 residues: CASSKRPGGHTEAFF. The CDR3 DNA sequence: TGTGCCAGCAGCAAACGGCCAGGGGGTCACACTGAAGCTTTCTTT.

The rearrangement joins TRBV27 to TRBJ2-1, with a weak D call TRBD1 (6 bases). Germline lookup yields CDR1 MNHEY and CDR2 SMNVEV (reference sequence). The CDR3 totals 15 residues. V was shortened by 6 bases and J by 3 bases, with 15 bases between the two germline ends. CDR3: CASRLGQQDYNEQFF. The CDR3 DNA follows: TGTGCCAGCAGGCTCGGACAGCAGGACTACAATGAGCAGTTCTTC.

This clone is a singleton in its sample. J is TRBJ2-7 and V is TRBV6-1; 8 bases are a match to TRBD2. Germline-derived CDR1 and CDR2 are MNHNS and SASEGT. V shed 2 bases, J shed 2 bases, and the junction held 5 bases outside the gene matches. This CDR3 is built from 15 residues. This CDR3 reads CASSESRGGPYEQYF. The CDR3 DNA sequence: TGTGCCAGCAGTGAATCTCGCGGGGGGCCCTACGAGCAGTACTTC.

V usage is TRBV14 and J usage is TRBJ2-2; possible D gene TRBD1, 6 bases. There are 17 residues in the CDR3. Germline V lookup: CDR1 SGHDN, CDR2 FVKESK. Trimming stripped 1 base from V and 5 bases from J, with 17 bases between. CDR3 loop: CASSQVTGTLLTGELFF. The DNA for the CDR3 is TGTGCCAGCAGCCAAGTGACCGGGACACTTCTGACCGGGGAGCTGTTTTTT.

The chain employs TRBV7-6 and TRBJ2-7, with 10 nucleotides matching TRBD1. Trimming removed 5 bases from V and 0 bases from J; junction bases left unmatched: 10. The CDR3 runs 17 residues. Germline V gene sequence: CDR1 SGHVS, CDR2 FNYEAQ. The DNA for the CDR3 is TGTGCCAGCAGCCCCCAACGAGGGACAGGGGACTCCTACGAGCAGTACTTC. Translating gives CASSPQRGTGDSYEQYF.